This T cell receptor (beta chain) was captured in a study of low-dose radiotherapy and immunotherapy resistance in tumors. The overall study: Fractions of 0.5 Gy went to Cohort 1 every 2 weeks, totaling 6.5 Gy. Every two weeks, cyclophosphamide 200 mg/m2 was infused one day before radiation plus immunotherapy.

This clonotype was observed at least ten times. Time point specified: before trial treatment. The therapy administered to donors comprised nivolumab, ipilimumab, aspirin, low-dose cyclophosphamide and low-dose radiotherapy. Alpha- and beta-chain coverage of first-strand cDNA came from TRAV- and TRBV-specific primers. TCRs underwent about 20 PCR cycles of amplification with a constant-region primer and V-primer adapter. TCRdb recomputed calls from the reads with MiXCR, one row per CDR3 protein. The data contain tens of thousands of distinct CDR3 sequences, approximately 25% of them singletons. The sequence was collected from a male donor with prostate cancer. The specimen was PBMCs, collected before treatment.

CDR3 coding DNA: TGCAGTGCTAGTGATAGGACTAGCGAGGCAGATACGCAGTATTTT. Its protein is CSASDRTSEADTQYF. The chain couples TRBV20-1 to TRBJ2-3; 9 positions match TRBD2. CDR3 size: 15 residues. Germline trimming cut 3 bases from V and 4 bases from J; bases unmatched to any gene: 8. Per the germline V gene, CDR1 is DFQATT and CDR2 is SNEGSKA (reference sequence).